This T cell receptor beta chain was sequenced for a study of vaccination and CD4 T cells after COVID-19. On the study more broadly: Four females and six males made up the convalescents, with two Hispanic. The stimulus for the cells was overlapping spike peptides derived from SARS-CoV-2, HCoV-NL63, HCoV-OC43 and HCoV-229E.

Specified treatment: roughly nine-day PBMC culture with coronavirus spike peptide pools or control peptides (ViraFEST assay). PCR tests turned positive between March and December 2020, before US Alpha, Beta and Delta variants. Cells were cultured for less than eleven days, and then CD4+ T cells were isolated by negative selection. A few counts support this clonotype. What it binds is unknown. Germline V CDR1 and CDR2: SGHDN, FVKESK. This CDR3 has 15 amino acids. Trimming stripped 4 bases from V and 4 bases from J, with 16 bases between. Cultured CD4+ T-cell DNA underwent Oncomine TCR Beta short-read sequencing. TCRdb reprocessed the PCR reads via MiXCR and lists one record per CDR3 protein. The sample shows fewer than 20,000 distinct CDR3 sequences, 45% to 50% of them seen only once.

The receptor was derived from a human donor who had recovered from COVID-19. The specimen comprised CD4+ T cells from blood, cultured in vitro, sampled before SARS-CoV-2 vaccination. This chain links TRBV14 with TRBJ1-2; a weak D match, TRBD1 (5 bases). In DNA, the CDR3 is TGTGCCAGCAGCCGGTCGGGGGGGTATGGCTATGGCTACACCTTC. It specifies CASSRSGGYGYGYTF.